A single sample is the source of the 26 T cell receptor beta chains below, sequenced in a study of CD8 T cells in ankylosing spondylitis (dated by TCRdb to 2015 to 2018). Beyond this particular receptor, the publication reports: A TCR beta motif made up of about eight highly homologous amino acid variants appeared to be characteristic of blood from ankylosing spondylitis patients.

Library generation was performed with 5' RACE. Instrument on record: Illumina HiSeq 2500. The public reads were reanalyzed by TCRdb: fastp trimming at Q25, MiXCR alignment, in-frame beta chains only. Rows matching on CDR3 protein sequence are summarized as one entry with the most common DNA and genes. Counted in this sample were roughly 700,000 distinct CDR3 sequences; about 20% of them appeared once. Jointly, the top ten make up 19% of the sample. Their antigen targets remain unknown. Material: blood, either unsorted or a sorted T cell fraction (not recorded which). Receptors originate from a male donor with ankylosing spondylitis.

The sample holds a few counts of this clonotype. The CDR3 spells CSVAGERNTGELFF. DNA of the CDR3: TGCAGCGTTGCTGGGGAGCGGAACACCGGGGAGCTGTTTTTT. The V and J genes are TRBV29-1 and TRBJ2-2, with a tentative D call TRBD2 (5 bases). Per germline, CDR1 SQVTM and CDR2 ANQGSEA. Trimming stripped 4 bases from V and 1 base from J, with 10 bases between. CDR3 size: 14 residues.

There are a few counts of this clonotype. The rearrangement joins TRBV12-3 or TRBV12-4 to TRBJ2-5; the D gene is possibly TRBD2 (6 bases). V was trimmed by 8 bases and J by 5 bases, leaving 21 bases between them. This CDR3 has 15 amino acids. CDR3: CASGPDSGVGETQYF. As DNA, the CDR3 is TGTGCCAGCGGACCCGACTCGGGAGTTGGGGAGACCCAGTACTTC.

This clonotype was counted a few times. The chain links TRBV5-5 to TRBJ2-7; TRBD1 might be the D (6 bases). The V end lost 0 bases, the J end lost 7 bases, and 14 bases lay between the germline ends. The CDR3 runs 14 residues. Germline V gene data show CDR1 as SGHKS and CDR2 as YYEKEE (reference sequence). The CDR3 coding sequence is TGTGCCAGCAGCTTGGAGTTACAGGGCACGGAGCAGTACTTC. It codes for CASSLELQGTEQYF.

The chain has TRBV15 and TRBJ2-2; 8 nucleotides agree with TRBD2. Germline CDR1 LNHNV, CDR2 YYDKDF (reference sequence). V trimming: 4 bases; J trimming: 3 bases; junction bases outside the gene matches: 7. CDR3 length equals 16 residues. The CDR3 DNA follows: TGTGCCACCAGCAAGTACGGAGCGGGGGACACCGGGGAGCTGTTTTTT. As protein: CATSKYGAGDTGELFF. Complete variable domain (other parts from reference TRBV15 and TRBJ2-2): DAMVIQNPRYQVTQFGKPVTLSCSQTLNHNVMYWYQQKSSQAPKLLFHYYDKDFNNEADTPDNFQSRRPNTSFCFLDIRSPGLGDTAMYLCATSKYGAGDTGELFFGEGSRLTVL.

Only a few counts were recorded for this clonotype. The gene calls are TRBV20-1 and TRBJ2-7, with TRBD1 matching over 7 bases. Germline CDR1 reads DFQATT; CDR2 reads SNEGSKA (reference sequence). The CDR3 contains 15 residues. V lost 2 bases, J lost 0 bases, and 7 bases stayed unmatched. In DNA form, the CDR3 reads TGCAGTGCTAGACTCACCGACAGGGCCTCCTACGAGCAGTACTTC. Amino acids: CSARLTDRASYEQYF.

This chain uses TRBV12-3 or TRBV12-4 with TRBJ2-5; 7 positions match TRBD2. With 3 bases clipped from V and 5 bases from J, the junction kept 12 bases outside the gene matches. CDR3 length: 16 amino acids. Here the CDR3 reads CASSFASAGVPETQYF. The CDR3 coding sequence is TGTGCCAGCAGTTTTGCGTCGGCGGGAGTCCCCGAGACCCAGTACTTC.

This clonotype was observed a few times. Here the CDR3 DNA reads TGTGCCAGCAGCTTGTTGGACACAGTCTATGGCTACACCTTC. Translating gives CASSLLDTVYGYTF. The chain recombines TRBV11-2 with TRBJ1-2; maybe TRBD1 (5 bases). Germline V lookup: CDR1 SGHAT, CDR2 FQNNGV. The length of the CDR3 is 14 residues. The V and J ends lost 3 bases and 4 bases respectively, with 12 bases between them.

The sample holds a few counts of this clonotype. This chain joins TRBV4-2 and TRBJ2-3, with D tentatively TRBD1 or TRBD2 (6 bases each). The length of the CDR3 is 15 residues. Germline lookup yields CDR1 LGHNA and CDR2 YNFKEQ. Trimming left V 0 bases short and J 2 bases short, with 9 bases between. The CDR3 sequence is CASSQEGGHTDTQYF. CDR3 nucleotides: TGTGCCAGCAGCCAAGAGGGGGGCCACACAGATACGCAGTATTTT.

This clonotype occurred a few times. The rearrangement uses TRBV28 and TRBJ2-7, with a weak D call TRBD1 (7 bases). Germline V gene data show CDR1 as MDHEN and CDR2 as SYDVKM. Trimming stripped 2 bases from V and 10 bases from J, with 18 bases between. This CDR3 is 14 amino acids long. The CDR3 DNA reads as TGTGCCAGCAGTTTAAGGGACAGCCGGACTATTCAGTACTTC. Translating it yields CASSLRDSRTIQYF.

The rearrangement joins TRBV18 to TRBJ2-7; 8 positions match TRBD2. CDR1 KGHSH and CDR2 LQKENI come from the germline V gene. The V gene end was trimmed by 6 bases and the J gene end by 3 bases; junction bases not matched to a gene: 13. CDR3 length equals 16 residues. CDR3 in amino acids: CASSNTLGSGGYEQYF. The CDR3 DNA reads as TGTGCCAGCTCCAATACCCTGGGGAGCGGGGGCTACGAGCAGTACTTC.

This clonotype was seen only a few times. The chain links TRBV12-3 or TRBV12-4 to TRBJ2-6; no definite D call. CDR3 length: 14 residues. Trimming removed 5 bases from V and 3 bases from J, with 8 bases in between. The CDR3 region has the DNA TGTGCCAGCAGTGCGGATATTGGGGCCAACGTCCTGACTTTC. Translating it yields CASSADIGANVLTF.

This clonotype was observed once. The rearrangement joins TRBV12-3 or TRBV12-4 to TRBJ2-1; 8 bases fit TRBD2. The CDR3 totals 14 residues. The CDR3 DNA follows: TGTGCTGAACGGGGGGGCACATGGACGATTGAGCAGTTCTTC. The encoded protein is CAERGGTWTIEQFF.

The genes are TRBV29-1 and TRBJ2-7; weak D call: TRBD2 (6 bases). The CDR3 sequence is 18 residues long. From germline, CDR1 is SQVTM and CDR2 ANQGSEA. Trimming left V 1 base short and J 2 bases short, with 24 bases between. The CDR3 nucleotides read TGCAGCGTTGAAGCAACCGGGGAGGCGGCCTATCCCCCCTACGAGCAGTACTTC. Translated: CSVEATGEAAYPPYEQYF.

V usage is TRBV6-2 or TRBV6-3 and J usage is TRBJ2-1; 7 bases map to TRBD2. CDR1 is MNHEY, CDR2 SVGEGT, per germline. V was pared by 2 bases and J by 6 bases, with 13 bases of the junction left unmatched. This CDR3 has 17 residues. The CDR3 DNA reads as TGTGCCAGCAGTTACAAGCGGGAACCCACCATTACCAATGAGCAGTTCTTC. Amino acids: CASSYKREPTITNEQFF.

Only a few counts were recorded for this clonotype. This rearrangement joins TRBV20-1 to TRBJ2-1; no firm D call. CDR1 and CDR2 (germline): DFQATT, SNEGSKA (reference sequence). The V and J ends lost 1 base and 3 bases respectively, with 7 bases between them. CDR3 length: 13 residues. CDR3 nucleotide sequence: TGCAGTGCTAGAGTGGGGAACTACAATGAGCAGTTCTTC. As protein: CSARVGNYNEQFF.

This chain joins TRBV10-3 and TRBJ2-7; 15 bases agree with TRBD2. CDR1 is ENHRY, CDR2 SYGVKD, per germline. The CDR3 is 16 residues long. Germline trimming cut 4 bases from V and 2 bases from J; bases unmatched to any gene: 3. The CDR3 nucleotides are TGTGCCATCAGTGGGGGACTAGCGGGAGGAGCCTACGAGCAGTACTTC. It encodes CAISGGLAGGAYEQYF.

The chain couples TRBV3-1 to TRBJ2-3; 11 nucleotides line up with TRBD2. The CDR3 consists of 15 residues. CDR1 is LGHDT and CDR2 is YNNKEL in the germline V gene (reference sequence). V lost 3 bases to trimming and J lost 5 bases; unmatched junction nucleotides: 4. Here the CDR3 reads CASSHSGTSGDTQYF. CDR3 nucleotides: TGTGCCAGCAGCCATTCCGGGACTAGCGGAGATACGCAGTATTTT.

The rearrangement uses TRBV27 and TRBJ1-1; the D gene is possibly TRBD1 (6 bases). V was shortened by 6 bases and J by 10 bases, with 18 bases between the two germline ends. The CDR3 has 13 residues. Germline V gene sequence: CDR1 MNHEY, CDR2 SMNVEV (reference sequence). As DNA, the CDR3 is TGTGCCAGCAGGCAGACAGGAGAGATCGGAGCTTTCTTT. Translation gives CASRQTGEIGAFF.

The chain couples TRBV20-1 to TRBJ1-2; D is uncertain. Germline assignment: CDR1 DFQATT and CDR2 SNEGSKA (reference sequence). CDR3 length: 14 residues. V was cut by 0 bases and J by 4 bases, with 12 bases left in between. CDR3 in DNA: TGCAGTGCTAGAGAAACTGGATGGAGCTATGGCTACACCTTC. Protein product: CSARETGWSYGYTF.

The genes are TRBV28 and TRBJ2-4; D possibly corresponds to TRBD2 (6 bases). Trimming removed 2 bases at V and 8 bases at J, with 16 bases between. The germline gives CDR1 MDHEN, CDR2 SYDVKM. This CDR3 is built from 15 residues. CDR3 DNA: TGTGCCAGCAGTTTAGAGTCATGGGGAGGAGACATTCAGTACTTC. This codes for CASSLESWGGDIQYF.

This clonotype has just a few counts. The CDR3 spells CASSLSRGGLNEQFF. The CDR3 DNA sequence: TGTGCCAGCAGTTTATCCCGAGGAGGGCTTAATGAGCAGTTCTTC. The rearrangement joins TRBV12-3 or TRBV12-4 to TRBJ2-1, with TRBD2 as a possible D gene (6 bases). The CDR3 runs to 15 residues. The germline V and J ends were trimmed by 2 bases and 7 bases, with 15 bases remaining between them.

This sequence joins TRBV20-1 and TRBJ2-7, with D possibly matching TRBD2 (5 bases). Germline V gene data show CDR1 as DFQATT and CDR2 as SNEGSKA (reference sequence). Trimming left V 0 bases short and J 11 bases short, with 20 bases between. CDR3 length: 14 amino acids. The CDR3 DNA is TGCAGTGCTAGAGATCCCCAGCGGTTCCTCCTCGAGTACTTC. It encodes CSARDPQRFLLEYF.

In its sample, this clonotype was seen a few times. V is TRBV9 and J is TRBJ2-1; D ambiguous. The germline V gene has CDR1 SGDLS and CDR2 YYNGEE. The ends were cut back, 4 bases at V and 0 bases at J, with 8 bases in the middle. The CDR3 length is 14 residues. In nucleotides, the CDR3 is TGTGCCAGCAGCCCACAGAGCTCCTACAATGAGCAGTTCTTC. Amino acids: CASSPQSSYNEQFF.

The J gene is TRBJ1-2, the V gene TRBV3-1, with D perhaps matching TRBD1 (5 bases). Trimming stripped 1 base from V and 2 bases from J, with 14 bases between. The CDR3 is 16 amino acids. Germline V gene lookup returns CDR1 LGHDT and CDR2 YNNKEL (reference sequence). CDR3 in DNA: TGTGCCAGCAGCCAAGTTGGGGGATTCGACAACTATGGCTACACCTTC. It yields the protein CASSQVGGFDNYGYTF. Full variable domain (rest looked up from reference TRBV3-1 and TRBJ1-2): DTAVSQTPKYLVTQMGNDKSIKCEQNLGHDTMYWYKQDSKKFLKIMFSYNNKELIINETVPNRFSPKSPDKAHLNLHINSLELGDSAVYFCASSQVGGFDNYGYTFGSGTRLTVV.

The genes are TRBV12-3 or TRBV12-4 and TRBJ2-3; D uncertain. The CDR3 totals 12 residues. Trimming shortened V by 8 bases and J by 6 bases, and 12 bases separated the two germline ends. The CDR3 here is CASGAPADTQYF. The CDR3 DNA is TGTGCCAGCGGCGCCCCGGCCGATACGCAGTATTTT.

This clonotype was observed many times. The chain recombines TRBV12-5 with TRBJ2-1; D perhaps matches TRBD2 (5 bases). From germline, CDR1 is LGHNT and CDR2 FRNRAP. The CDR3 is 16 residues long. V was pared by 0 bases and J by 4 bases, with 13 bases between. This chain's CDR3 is CASGLVTSGPYNEQFF. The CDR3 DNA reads TGTGCTAGTGGTTTGGTTACAAGCGGACCATACAATGAGCAGTTCTTC.